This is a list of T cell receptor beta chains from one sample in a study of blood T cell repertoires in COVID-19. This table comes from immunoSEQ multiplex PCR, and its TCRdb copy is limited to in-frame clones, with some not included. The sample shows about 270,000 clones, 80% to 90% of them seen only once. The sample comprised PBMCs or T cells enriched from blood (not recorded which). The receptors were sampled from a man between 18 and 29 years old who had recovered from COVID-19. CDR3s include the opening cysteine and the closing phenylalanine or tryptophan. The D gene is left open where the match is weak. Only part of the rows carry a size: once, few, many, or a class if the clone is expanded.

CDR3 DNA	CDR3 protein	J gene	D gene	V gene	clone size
TGTGCCACCCAGTGGGGGGTAAGCGCAGATACGCAGTATTTT	CATQWGVSADTQYF	TRBJ2-3	NA	TRBV11-2	NA
TGTGCCAGCAGCTATGTCCCCACCCTACTAGCGGGAGTGGGTAGGGACAACAATGAGCAGTTCTTC	CASSYVPTLLAGVGRDNNEQFF	TRBJ2-1	TRBD2	TRBV7-8	NA
TGTGCCAGCAGCTCTCCTTCTGGACTAGCGGGATCAGATACGCAGTATTTT	CASSSPSGLAGSDTQYF	TRBJ2-3	TRBD2	TRBV9	NA
TGTGCCAGCAGTCCCCTGGGCGGGATTTTGGCAACTAATGAAAAACTGTTTTTT	CASSPLGGILATNEKLFF	TRBJ1-4	NA	TRBV28	NA
TGTGCCAGCAGCTATATGGAATCCATTGGAAGGGGAGCTTTCTTT	CASSYMESIGRGAFF	TRBJ1-1	NA	TRBV13	many
TGCGCCAGCAGCCAAGGACAGGGGAAAGGCGAGCAGTACTTC	CASSQGQGKGEQYF	TRBJ2-7	TRBD1	TRBV5-1	NA
TGTGCCTGGGGGACAGGTTCGCATGGCTACACCTTC	CAWGTGSHGYTF	TRBJ1-2	TRBD1	TRBV30	NA
TGTGCCAGCAGACCACCCGGGACTAGCCCAAAAACCTACAATGAGCAGTTCTTC	CASRPPGTSPKTYNEQFF	TRBJ2-1	TRBD2	TRBV11-2	few
TGTGCCTGGAGTGTACTGAGTGGGTACAGGGAAGCGGATGAGCAGTACTTC	CAWSVLSGYREADEQYF	TRBJ2-7	NA	TRBV30	NA
TGTGCCAGCAGCCGCACCGCAGGGGGCTCCAGCACAGATACGCAGTATTTT	CASSRTAGGSSTDTQYF	TRBJ2-3	TRBD1	TRBV3-1/TRBV3-2	NA
TGTGCCAGCACCCGGGACAGAGGTCAAGAGACCCAGTACTTC	CASTRDRGQETQYF	TRBJ2-5	TRBD1	TRBV6-4	NA
TGTGCCAGCAGCCCTGCAGGGGGCGCATCTTTCGAAAAACTGTTTTTT	CASSPAGGASFEKLFF	TRBJ1-4	TRBD1	TRBV13	NA
TGTGCCAGCAGCCAACCTCACTCGGAGGGTCGGGATACGCAGTATTTT	CASSQPHSEGRDTQYF	TRBJ2-3	NA	TRBV16	once
TGCGCCAGCAGTGAGACAGGGAACACCGGGGAGCTGTTTTTT	CASSETGNTGELFF	TRBJ2-2	NA	TRBV10-1	NA
TGTGCCAGCAGTGTCGAGGGAAGCAATCAGCCCCAGCATTTT	CASSVEGSNQPQHF	TRBJ1-5	NA	TRBV2	NA
TGTGCCAGCAGCTTAGATCCGCGGGGCTACACCTTC	CASSLDPRGYTF	TRBJ1-2	NA	TRBV11-2	NA
TGCGCCAGCAGTGATGAGGGATATACGCAGTATTTT	CASSDEGYTQYF	TRBJ2-3	NA	TRBV10-2	NA
TGTGCCAGCAGCTTGGGACAGGGGGCGCGTTACGAGCAGTACTTC	CASSLGQGARYEQYF	TRBJ2-7	TRBD1	TRBV5-6	NA
TGTGCCACCAGCAGAGTTTACAGGACAGAATATAGCAATCAGCCCCAGCATTTT	CATSRVYRTEYSNQPQHF	TRBJ1-5	NA	TRBV15	NA
TGTGCCAGCAGGGGTCTAGCGGGAGGGGGCAATGAGCAGTTCTTC	CASRGLAGGGNEQFF	TRBJ2-1	TRBD2	TRBV2	NA
TGTGCCAGCAGTTCAGGGAGGTTCCGGCCCCAGCATTTT	CASSSGRFRPQHF	TRBJ1-5	NA	TRBV3-1/TRBV3-2	NA
TGTGCCAGCAGCTTAAGGGGGACAGAAAAGAACACCGGGGAGCTGTTTTTT	CASSLRGTEKNTGELFF	TRBJ2-2	TRBD1	TRBV11-2	NA
TGTGCCAGCAGCAATCCGGGACAGGGATTAAACGAGCAGTACTTC	CASSNPGQGLNEQYF	TRBJ2-7	TRBD1	TRBV7-3	NA
TGTGCCAGCAGCTCCGGGACAGGGGCCTCTAACTATGGCTACACCTTC	CASSSGTGASNYGYTF	TRBJ1-2	TRBD1	TRBV11-3	NA
TGTGCCAGTAGTGGGGGTTCGGGGAGGACAGATACGCAGTATTTT	CASSGGSGRTDTQYF	TRBJ2-3	NA	TRBV19	NA
TGTGCCAGCAGCTGGACACCGAACACTGAAGCTTTCTTT	CASSWTPNTEAFF	TRBJ1-1	NA	TRBV5-6	NA
TGTGCCAGTAGTATTAAAAGGACTAGCGTCGGCTACAATGAGCAGTTCTTC	CASSIKRTSVGYNEQFF	TRBJ2-1	TRBD2	TRBV19	NA
TGTGCCAGCAGTTTAGTAGCGGGGGAAAACAATGAGCAGTTCTTC	CASSLVAGENNEQFF	TRBJ2-1	TRBD2	TRBV6-4	NA
TGTGCCAGCAGCTTGGATGGACTGAATTCACCCCTCCACTTT	CASSLDGLNSPLHF	TRBJ1-6	NA	TRBV5-4	NA
TGTGCCAGCAGCACCGGGAACACAGATACGCAGTATTTT	CASSTGNTDTQYF	TRBJ2-3	NA	TRBV9	NA
TGTGCCAGCAGTGTCGGGTGGAATGAAAAACTGTTTTTT	CASSVGWNEKLFF	TRBJ1-4	NA	TRBV2	NA
TGTGCCAGCAGCGTCATGGGACTAGCGGACTACGAGCAGTACTTC	CASSVMGLADYEQYF	TRBJ2-7	TRBD2	TRBV9	once
TGTGCCAGCAGTTTAGACAGGGCGTTTGGCTACACCTTC	CASSLDRAFGYTF	TRBJ1-2	NA	TRBV12-3/TRBV12-4	NA
TGTGCCAGCAGTTTTTCTAGGCAGGGGTTCAACGAGCAGTACTTC	CASSFSRQGFNEQYF	TRBJ2-7	NA	TRBV27	once
TGTGCCAGCACTCCAGGGGTTCAGCCCCAGCATTTT	CASTPGVQPQHF	TRBJ1-5	NA	TRBV28	few
TGTGCCAGCAGGGGGTCTAGCGGGAGGATCACAGATACGCAGTATTTT	CASRGSSGRITDTQYF	TRBJ2-3	TRBD2	TRBV2	NA
TGTGCCACCTCACAGGGGGCTTCCACAGATACGCAGTATTTT	CATSQGASTDTQYF	TRBJ2-3	TRBD1	TRBV19	NA
TGTGCCAGCAGTTTCGGACAGAGCTACGAGCAGTACTTC	CASSFGQSYEQYF	TRBJ2-7	NA	TRBV27	NA
TGCGCCAGCAGCCAAGACCCACACACAGGGGAAAACACTGAAGCTTTCTTT	CASSQDPHTGENTEAFF	TRBJ1-1	TRBD1	TRBV4-1	NA
TGTGCCAGCGGGGGGATGAACACTGAAGCTTTCTTT	CASGGMNTEAFF	TRBJ1-1	NA	TRBV2	few
TGTGCCAGCAGCCAAGCGTATCCAGCGGGATTCACCGGGGAGCTGTTTTTT	CASSQAYPAGFTGELFF	TRBJ2-2	TRBD2	TRBV4-2	NA
TGTGCCACCAGCAGAGATTTGAGGGGAGCGGGAGAATCCGATGAGCAGTTCTTC	CATSRDLRGAGESDEQFF	TRBJ2-1	TRBD2	TRBV15	NA